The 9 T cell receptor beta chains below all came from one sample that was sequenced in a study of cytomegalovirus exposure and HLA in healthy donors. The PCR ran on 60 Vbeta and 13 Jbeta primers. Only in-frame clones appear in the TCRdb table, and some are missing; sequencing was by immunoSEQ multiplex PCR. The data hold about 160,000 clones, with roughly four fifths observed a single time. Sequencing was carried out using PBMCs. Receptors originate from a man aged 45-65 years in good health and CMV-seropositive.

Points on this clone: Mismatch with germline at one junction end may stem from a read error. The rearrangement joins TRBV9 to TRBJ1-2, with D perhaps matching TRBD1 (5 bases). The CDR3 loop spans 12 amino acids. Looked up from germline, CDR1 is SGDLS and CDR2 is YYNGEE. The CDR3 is CASSVESKGILF. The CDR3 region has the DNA TGTGCCAGCAGCGTAGAGAGTAAGGGGATCCTCTTC.

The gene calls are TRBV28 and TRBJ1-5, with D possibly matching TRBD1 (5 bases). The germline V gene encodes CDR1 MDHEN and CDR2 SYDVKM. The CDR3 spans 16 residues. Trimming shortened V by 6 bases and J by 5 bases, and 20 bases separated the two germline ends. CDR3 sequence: CASSYAQWIGDQPQHF. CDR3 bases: TGTGCCAGCAGCTATGCACAGTGGATAGGGGATCAGCCCCAGCATTTT.

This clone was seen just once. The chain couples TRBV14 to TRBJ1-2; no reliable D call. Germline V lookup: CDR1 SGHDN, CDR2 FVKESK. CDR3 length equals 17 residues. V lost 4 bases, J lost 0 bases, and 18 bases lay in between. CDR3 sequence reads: CASSLAGYGFSNYGYTF. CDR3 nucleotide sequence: TGTGCCAGCAGCCTAGCTGGGTACGGATTCTCTAACTATGGCTACACCTTC.

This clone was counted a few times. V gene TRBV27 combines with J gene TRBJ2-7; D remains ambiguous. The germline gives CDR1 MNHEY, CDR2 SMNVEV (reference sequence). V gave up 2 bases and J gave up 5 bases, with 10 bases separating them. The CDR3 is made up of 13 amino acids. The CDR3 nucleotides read TGTGCCAGCAGTTTAACGTCCAGGCACGAGCAGTACTTC. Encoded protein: CASSLTSRHEQYF.

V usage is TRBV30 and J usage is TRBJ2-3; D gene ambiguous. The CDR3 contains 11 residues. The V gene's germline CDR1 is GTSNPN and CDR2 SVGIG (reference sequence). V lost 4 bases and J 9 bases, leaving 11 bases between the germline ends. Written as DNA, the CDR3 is TGTGCCTGGACCTCGGGTAAAACGCAGTATTTT. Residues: CAWTSGKTQYF.

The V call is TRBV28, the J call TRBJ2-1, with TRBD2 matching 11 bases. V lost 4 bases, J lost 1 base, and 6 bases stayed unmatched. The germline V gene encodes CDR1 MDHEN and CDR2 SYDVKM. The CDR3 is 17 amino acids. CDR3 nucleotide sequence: TGTGCCAGCAGTTCGACCGGGACTAGCGGTTCCTACAATGAGCAGTTCTTC. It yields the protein CASSSTGTSGSYNEQFF.

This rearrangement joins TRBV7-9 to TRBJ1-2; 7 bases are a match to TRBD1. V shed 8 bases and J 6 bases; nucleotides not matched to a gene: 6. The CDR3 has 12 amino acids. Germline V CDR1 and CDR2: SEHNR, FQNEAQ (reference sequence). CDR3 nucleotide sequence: TGTGCCAGCCCAGACAGGGCTCATGGCTACACCTTC. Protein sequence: CASPDRAHGYTF.

CDR3 coding DNA: TGTGCCAGCAGCTTTTCCTATTTGCAGCCCCAGCATTTT. This sequence encodes CASSFSYLQPQHF. This chain links TRBV7-2 with TRBJ1-5; D is ambiguous. This CDR3 has 13 residues. Germline V gene data show CDR1 as SGHTA and CDR2 as FQGNSA. Trimming took 3 bases from V and 7 from J, leaving 10 bases between them.

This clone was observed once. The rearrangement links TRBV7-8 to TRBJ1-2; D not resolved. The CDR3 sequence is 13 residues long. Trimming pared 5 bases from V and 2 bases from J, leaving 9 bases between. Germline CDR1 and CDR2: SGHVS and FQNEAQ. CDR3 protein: CASSRDGNYGYTF. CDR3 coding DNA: TGTGCCAGCAGCAGAGACGGGAACTATGGCTACACCTTC.